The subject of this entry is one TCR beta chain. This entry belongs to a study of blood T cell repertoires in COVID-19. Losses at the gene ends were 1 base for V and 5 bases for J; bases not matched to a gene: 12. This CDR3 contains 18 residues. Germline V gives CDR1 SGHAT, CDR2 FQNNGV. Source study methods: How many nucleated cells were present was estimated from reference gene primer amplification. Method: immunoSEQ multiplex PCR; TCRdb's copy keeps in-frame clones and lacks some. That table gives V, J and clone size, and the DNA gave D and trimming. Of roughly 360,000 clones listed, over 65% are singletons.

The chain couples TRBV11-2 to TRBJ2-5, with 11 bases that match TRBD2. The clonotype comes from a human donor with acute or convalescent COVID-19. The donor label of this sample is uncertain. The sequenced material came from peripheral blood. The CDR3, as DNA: TGTGCCAGCAGCTTAGCAATACTAGCGGGAGAAGGGCGGGAGACCCAGTACTTC. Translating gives CASSLAILAGEGRETQYF.